This T cell receptor (beta chain) stems from a study of molecular identifiers for immune sequencing clone quantification. As for this clonotype: A read error may be the cause here, since a much bigger clone is one base away.

Each CDR3 protein gets one entry after TCRdb re-called the PCR reads with MiXCR. Here the sample spans roughly 9,700 distinct CDR3 sequences, roughly a sixth being singletons. The receptor comes from a human donor in good health. Some libraries in this study had Jurkat cell RNA spiked in. Sequencing was performed on naive CD8+ T cells from blood, with Jurkat cell RNA spiked in. The subset is: FACS-sorted CD8+CD4-CCR7+CD45RA+ naive T cells.

The CDR3 bases are TGTGCCGGGGGGAACAGGGAGGACATCGGGGAGCTGTTTTTT. It is translated as CAGGNREDIGELFF. This chain uses TRBV7-9 with TRBJ2-2, with D perhaps TRBD1 or TRBD2 (6 bases each). Germline V lookup: CDR1 SEHNR, CDR2 FQNEAQ (reference sequence). V lost 11 bases to trimming and J lost 7 bases, with 20 bases between them. This CDR3 contains 14 residues. Complete variable domain (other parts from reference TRBV7-9 and TRBJ2-2): DTGVSQNPRHKITKRGQNVTFRCDPISEHNRLYWYRQTLGQGPEFLTYFQNEAQLEKSRLLSDRFSAERPKGSFSTLEIQRTEQGDSAMYLCAGGNREDIGELFFGEGSRLTVL.